This T cell receptor (beta chain) was profiled in a study of blood T cell repertoires in COVID-19. Across the study: The study drew acute and convalescent COVID-19 samples from the United States, Italy and Spain. From T cells, B-cell-depleted T cells, or PBMCs came the material, which was cDNA or gDNA.

In the source study's methods: Reference gene primer amplification gave nucleated cell count estimates. Sequencing used immunoSEQ multiplex PCR; TCRdb keeps in-frame clones, though not all of them. Clone size and the V and J calls come from that table; the DNA yielded D and trimming. The profile shows roughly 180,000 clones, approximately 86% of them singletons. The sequence came from a man in his sixties with acute or convalescent COVID-19. Source material: peripheral blood.

CDR3 in amino acids: CASSPRKGRGTEAFF. DNA of the CDR3: TGTGCCAGCAGCCCCCGCAAAGGCAGGGGTACTGAAGCTTTCTTT. This chain connects TRBV11-2 to TRBJ1-1; D possibly corresponds to TRBD1 (6 bases). V shed 5 bases and J shed 5 bases, with 18 bases lying between them. This CDR3 is built from 15 residues. Germline lookup yields CDR1 SGHAT and CDR2 FQNNGV. Full variable domain (missing parts from reference TRBV11-2 and TRBJ1-1): EAGVAQSPRYKIIEKRQSVAFWCNPISGHATLYWYQQILGQGPKLLIQFQNNGVVDDSQLPKDRFSAERLKGVDSTLKIQPAKLEDSAVYLCASSPRKGRGTEAFFGQGTRLTVV.